This T cell receptor beta chain was sequenced during a study of shared T cell receptors in the human thymus. V trimming: 5 bases; J trimming: 1 base; junction bases outside the gene matches: 12. The CDR3 runs to 18 residues. Germline V lookup: CDR1 SEHNR, CDR2 FQNEAQ (reference sequence). Profiling relied on immunoSEQ multiplex PCR, and the TCRdb table lists in-frame clones only, not all of them. The table shows 540,000 or so clones, with around three quarters occurring only once. These data were also reused for a study on human thymus T cells.

Input material: thymocytes. This chain joins TRBV7-9 and TRBJ2-4, with 9 bases that match TRBD1. The TCR was taken from a boy in the first two years of life with a congenital heart defect. The CDR3 here is CASSLIGTGPGAKNIQYF. The CDR3 nucleotides read TGTGCCAGCAGCCTAATTGGGACAGGGCCTGGGGCCAAAAACATTCAGTACTTC.